This T cell receptor beta chain was captured in a study of CD8 T cells in Susac syndrome. General observations from the study: The authors acknowledged that the study's TCR sequencing and HLA analysis involved relatively few individuals.

Regarding this clonotype: The antigen remains undetermined.

The V and J ends lost 3 bases and 10 bases respectively, with 13 bases between them. The CDR3 runs 12 residues. Per germline, CDR1 SQVTM and CDR2 ANQGSEA. Sequencing of TCR beta was performed on blood CD8+ T cells and on blood CD4+ T cells. The patients with Susac syndrome satisfied recently defined diagnostic criteria for either definite or probable disease. It was with random hexamers that roughly 0.5 to 1 ug RNA was reverse transcribed. Using its own MiXCR run on the immunoSEQ multiplex PCR reads, TCRdb lists one record per CDR3 protein. The sample yields 120,000 to 150,000 distinct CDR3 sequences, approximately 94% seen once.

This clonotype was obtained from a human donor with Susac syndrome. The sequencing input was CD4+ T cells from PBMCs. The V gene is TRBV29-1, the J gene TRBJ2-1; D not certain. CDR3 in DNA: TGCAGCGTTGATGCCGCCGTCAGGGAGCAGTTCTTC. Its protein product is CSVDAAVREQFF.